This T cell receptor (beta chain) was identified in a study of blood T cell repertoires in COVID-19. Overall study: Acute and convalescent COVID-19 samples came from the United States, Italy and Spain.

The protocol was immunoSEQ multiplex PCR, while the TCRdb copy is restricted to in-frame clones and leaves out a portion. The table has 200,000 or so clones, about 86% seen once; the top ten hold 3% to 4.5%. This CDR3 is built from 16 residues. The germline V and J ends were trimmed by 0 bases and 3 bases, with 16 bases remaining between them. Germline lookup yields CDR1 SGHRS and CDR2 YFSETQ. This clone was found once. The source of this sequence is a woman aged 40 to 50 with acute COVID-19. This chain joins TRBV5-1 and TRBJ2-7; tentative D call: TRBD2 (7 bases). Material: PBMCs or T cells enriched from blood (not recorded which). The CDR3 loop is CASSLGGGGLLYEQYF. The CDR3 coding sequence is TGCGCCAGCAGCTTGGGGGGCGGGGGCCTCCTCTACGAGCAGTACTTC.